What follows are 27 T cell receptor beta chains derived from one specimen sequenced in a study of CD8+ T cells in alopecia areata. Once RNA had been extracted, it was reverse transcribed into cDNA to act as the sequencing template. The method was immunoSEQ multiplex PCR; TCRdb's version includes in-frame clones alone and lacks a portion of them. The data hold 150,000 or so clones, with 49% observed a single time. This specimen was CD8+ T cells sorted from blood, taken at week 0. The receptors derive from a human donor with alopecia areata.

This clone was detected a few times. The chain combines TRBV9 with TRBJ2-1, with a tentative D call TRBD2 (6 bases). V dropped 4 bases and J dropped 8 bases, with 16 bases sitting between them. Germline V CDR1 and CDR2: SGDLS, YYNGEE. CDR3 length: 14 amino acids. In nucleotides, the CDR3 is TGTGCCAGCAGCCCATCCGGGACTCGGGATGAGCAGTTCTTC. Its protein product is CASSPSGTRDEQFF.

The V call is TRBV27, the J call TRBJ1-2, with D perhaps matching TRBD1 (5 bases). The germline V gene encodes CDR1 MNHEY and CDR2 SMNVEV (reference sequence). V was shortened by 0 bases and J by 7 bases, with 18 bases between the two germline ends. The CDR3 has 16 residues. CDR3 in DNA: TGTGCCAGCAGTTTATCTGCGGGAGCAGGGAGGAGTGGCTACACCTTC. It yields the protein CASSLSAGAGRSGYTF.

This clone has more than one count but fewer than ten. The CDR3 DNA sequence: TGCAGCGTTGATGAGGGGCTGTCCCAAGAGACCCAGTACTTC. Translating gives CSVDEGLSQETQYF. This rearrangement joins TRBV29-1 to TRBJ2-5; D may correspond to TRBD1 or TRBD2 (5 bases each). Germline V gene lookup returns CDR1 SQVTM and CDR2 ANQGSEA. The CDR3 loop spans 14 amino acids. Trimming pared 3 bases from V and 1 base from J, leaving 12 bases between.

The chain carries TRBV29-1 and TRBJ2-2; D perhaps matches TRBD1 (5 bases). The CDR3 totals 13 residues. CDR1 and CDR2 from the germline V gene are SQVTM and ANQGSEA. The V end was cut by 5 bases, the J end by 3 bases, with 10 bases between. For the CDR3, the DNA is TGCAGCGTTAAGGGGCGTTACACCGGGGAGCTGTTTTTT. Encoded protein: CSVKGRYTGELFF.

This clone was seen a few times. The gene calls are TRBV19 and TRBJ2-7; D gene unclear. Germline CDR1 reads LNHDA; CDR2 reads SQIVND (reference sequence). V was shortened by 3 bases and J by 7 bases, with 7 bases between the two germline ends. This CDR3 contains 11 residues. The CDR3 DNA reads TGTGCCAGTAGTATTGGTACGGAGCAGTACTTC. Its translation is CASSIGTEQYF.

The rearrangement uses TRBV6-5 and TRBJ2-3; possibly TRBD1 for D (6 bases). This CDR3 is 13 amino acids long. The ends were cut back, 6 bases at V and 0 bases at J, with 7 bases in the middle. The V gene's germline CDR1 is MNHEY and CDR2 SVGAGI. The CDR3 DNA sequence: TGTGCCAGCAGCACAGGGAGCACAGATACGCAGTATTTT. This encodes CASSTGSTDTQYF.

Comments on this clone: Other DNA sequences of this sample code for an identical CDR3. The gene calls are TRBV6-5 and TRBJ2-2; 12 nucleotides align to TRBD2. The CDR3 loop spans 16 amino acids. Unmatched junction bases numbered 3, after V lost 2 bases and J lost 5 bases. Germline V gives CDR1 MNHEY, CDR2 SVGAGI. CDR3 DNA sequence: TGTGCCAGCAGTTACGGACTAGCGGGACCAACCGGGGAGCTGTTTTTT. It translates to CASSYGLAGPTGELFF.

The CDR3 reads CASSLGGGTELYEQYF. CDR3 nucleotides: TGTGCCAGCAGCTTAGGTGGGGGTACAGAGCTCTACGAGCAGTACTTC. The chain carries TRBV7-8 and TRBJ2-7; D is perhaps TRBD1 or TRBD2 (5 bases each). The CDR3 runs to 16 residues. V was trimmed by 1 base and J by 3 bases, leaving 16 bases between them. Germline CDR1 reads SGHVS; CDR2 reads FQNEAQ.

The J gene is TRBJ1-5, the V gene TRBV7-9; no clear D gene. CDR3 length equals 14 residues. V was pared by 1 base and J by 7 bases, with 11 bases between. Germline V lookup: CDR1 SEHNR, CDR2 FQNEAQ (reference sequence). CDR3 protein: CASSLVQDPQPQHF. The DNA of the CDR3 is TGTGCCAGCAGCTTAGTCCAGGACCCCCAGCCCCAGCATTTT. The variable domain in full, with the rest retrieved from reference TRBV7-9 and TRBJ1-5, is DTGVSQNPRHKITKRGQNVTFRCDPISEHNRLYWYRQTLGQGPEFLTYFQNEAQLEKSRLLSDRFSAERPKGSFSTLEIQRTEQGDSAMYLCASSLVQDPQPQHFGDGTRLSIL.

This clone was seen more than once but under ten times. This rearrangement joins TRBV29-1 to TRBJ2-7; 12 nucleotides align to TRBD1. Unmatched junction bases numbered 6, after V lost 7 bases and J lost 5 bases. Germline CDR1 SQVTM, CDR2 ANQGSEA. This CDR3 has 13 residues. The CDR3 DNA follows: TGCAGCGGGGGGACAGGGGGCGCGGACGAGCAGTACTTC. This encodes CSGGTGGADEQYF.

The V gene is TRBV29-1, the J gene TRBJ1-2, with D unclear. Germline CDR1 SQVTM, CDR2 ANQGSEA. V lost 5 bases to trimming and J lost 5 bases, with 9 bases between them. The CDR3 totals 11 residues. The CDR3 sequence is CSVLQPYGYTF. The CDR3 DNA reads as TGCAGCGTTTTACAACCTTATGGCTACACCTTC.

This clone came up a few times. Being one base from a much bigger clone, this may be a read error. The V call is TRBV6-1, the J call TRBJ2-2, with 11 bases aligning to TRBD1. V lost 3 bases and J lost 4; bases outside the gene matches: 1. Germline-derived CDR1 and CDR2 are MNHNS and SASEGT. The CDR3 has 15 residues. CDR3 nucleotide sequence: TGTGCCAGCAGTGACGGGACAGGGGGCACCGGGGAGCTGTTTTTT. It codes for CASSDGTGGTGELFF.

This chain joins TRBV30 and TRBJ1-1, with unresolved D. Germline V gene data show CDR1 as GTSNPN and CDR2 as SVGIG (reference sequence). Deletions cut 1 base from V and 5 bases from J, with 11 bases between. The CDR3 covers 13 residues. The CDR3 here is CAWSGVRLTEAFF. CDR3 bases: TGTGCCTGGAGTGGGGTTCGGCTAACTGAAGCTTTCTTT.

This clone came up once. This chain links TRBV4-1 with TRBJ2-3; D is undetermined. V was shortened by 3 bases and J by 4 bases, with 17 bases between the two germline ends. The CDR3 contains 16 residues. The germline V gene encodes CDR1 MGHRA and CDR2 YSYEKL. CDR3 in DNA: TGCGCCAGCAGCCATAGGCAGATCGCGACCTCAGATACGCAGTATTTT. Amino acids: CASSHRQIATSDTQYF.

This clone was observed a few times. Here the CDR3 reads CASSSVWASYNEQFF. CDR3 DNA: TGTGCCAGCAGCTCGGTCTGGGCCTCCTACAATGAGCAGTTCTTC. The chain combines TRBV5-6 with TRBJ2-1; no firm D call. V gave up 3 bases and J gave up 0 bases, with 10 bases separating them. This CDR3 spans 15 amino acids. The germline V gene encodes CDR1 SGHDT and CDR2 YYEEEE.

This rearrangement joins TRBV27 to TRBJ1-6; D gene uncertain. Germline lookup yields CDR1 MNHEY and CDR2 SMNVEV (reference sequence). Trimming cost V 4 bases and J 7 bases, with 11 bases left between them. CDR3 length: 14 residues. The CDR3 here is CASSSGGSNSPLHF. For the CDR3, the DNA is TGTGCCAGCAGTTCCGGAGGATCCAATTCACCCCTCCACTTT.

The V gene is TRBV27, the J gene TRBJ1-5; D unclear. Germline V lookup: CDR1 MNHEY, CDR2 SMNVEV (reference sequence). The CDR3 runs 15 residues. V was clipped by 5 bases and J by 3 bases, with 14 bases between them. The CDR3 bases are TGTGCCAGCAGTCCATACACAGAGGTCAATCAGCCCCAGCATTTT. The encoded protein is CASSPYTEVNQPQHF.

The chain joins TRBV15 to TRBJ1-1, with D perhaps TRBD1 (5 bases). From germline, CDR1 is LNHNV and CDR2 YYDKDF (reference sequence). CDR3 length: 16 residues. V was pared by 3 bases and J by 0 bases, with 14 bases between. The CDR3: CATSRGTEGMNTEAFF. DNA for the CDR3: TGTGCCACCAGCAGGGGTACGGAGGGGATGAACACTGAAGCTTTCTTT.

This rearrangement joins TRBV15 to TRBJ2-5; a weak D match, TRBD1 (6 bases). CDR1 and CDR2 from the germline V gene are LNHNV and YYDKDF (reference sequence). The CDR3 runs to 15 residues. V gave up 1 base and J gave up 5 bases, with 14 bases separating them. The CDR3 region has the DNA TGTGCCACCAGCAGAGGGGTGGGGGCGTATGAGACCCAGTACTTC. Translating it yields CATSRGVGAYETQYF.

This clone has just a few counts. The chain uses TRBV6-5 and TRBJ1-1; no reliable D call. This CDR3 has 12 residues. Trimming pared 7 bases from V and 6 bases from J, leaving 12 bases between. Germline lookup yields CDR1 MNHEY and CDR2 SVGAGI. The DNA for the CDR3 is TGTGCCAGCAAGGATGGAGAGTCTGAAGCTTTCTTT. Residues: CASKDGESEAFF.

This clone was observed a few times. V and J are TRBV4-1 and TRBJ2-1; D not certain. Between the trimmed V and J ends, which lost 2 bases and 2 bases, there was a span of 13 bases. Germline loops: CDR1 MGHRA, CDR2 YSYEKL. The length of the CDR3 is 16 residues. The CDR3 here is CASSQSIRLPYNEQFF. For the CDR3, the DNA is TGCGCCAGCAGCCAATCAATCCGCCTACCCTACAATGAGCAGTTCTTC.

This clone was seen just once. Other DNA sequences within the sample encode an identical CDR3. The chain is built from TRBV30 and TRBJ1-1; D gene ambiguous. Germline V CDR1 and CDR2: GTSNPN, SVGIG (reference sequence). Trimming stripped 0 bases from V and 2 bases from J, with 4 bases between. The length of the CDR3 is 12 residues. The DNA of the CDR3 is TGTGCCTGGAGTGTAGGTAACACTGAAGCTTTCTTT. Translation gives CAWSVGNTEAFF.

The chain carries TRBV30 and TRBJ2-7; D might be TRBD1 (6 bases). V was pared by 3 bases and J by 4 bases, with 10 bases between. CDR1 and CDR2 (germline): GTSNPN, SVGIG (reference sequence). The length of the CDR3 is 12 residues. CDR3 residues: CAWSVRGYEQYF. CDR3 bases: TGTGCCTGGAGCGTCAGGGGTTACGAGCAGTACTTC. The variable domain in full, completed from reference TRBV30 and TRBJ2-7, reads SQTIHQWPATLVQPVGSPLSLECTVEGTSNPNLYWYRQAAGRGLQLLFYSVGIGQISSEVPQNLSASRPQDRQFILSSKKLLLSDSGFYLCAWSVRGYEQYFGPGTRLTVT.

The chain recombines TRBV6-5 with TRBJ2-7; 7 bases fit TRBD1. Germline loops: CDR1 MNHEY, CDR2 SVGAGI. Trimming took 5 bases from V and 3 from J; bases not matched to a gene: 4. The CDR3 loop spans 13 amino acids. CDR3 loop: CASSGQEIYEQYF. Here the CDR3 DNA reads TGTGCCAGCAGTGGACAGGAGATCTACGAGCAGTACTTC.

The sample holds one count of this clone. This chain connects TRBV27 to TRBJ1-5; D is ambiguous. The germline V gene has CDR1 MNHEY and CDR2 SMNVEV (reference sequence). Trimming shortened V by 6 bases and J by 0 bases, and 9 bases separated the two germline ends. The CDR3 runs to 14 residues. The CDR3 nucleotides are TGTGCCAGCAGGGACGGGCTTAGCAATCAGCCCCAGCATTTT. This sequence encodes CASRDGLSNQPQHF.

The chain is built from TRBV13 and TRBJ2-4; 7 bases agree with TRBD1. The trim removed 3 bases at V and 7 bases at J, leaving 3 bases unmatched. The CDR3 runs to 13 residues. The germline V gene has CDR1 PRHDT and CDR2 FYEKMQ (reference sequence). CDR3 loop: CASSFQGDNIQYF. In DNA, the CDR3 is TGTGCCAGCAGCTTTCAGGGGGATAACATTCAGTACTTC.

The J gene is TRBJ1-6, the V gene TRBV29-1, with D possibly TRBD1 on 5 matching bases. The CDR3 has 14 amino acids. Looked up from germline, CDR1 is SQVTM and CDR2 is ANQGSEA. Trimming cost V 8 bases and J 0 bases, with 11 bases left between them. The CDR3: CSRQQSSYNSPLHF. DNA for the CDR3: TGCAGCAGACAGCAAAGCTCCTATAATTCACCCCTCCACTTT.